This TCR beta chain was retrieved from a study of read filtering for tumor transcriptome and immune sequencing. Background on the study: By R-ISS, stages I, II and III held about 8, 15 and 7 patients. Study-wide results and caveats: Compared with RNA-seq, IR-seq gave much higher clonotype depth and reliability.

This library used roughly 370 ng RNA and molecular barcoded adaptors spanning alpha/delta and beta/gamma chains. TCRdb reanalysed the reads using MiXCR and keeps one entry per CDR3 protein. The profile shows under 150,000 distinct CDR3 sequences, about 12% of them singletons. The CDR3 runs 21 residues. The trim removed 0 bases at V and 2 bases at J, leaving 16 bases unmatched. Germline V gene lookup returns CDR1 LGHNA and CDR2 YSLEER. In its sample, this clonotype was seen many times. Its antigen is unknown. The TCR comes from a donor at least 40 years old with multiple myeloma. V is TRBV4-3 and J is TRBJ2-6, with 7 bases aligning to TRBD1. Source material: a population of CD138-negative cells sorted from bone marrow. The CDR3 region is CASSQDLSDRVGNPGANVLTF. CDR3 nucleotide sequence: TGCGCCAGCAGCCAAGATCTGAGTGACAGGGTAGGAAATCCTGGGGCCAACGTCCTGACTTTC.